Below, 12 T cell receptor beta chains from the same sample are listed, as sequenced in a study of shared clonotypes between healthy human individuals. Assay: immunoSEQ multiplex PCR; the TCRdb copy retains only in-frame clones and omits some. The repertoire consists of under 1,900,000 clones, with approximately 98.5% occurring once and the leading ten covering around 0.38%. What was sequenced was naive CD4+ T cells sorted from blood. Described subset: CD45RA+ positively selected. The origin of the receptors is a young man in good health.

V and J are TRBV28 and TRBJ1-1, with 8 bases matching TRBD1. Germline trimming cut 6 bases from V and 8 bases from J; bases unmatched to any gene: 8. Germline loops: CDR1 MDHEN, CDR2 SYDVKM. This CDR3 spans 13 amino acids. CDR3 region: CASRDPNRGEAFF. The CDR3 region has the DNA TGTGCCAGCAGAGATCCCAACAGGGGGGAAGCTTTCTTT.

The chain is built from TRBV28 and TRBJ1-3, with D possibly matching TRBD1 (5 bases). From germline, CDR1 is MDHEN and CDR2 SYDVKM. This CDR3 contains 12 residues. Trimming removed 6 bases from V and 7 bases from J, with 10 bases in between. DNA for the CDR3: TGTGCCAGCAGGGGACCGGGGAACACCATATATTTT. Protein: CASRGPGNTIYF.

This clone was seen once. The chain combines TRBV2 with TRBJ2-7; perhaps D is TRBD1 or TRBD2 (7 bases each). V gave up 6 bases and J gave up 6 bases, with 18 bases separating them. CDR1 is SNHLY and CDR2 is FYNNEI in the germline V gene. The CDR3 totals 14 residues. The CDR3 sequence is CASSEGGGGPEQYF. As DNA, the CDR3 is TGTGCCAGCAGCGAGGGAGGGGGCGGCCCCGAGCAGTACTTC.

The rearrangement links TRBV5-1 to TRBJ2-7; a possible D gene is TRBD1 (6 bases). Per the germline V gene, CDR1 is SGHRS and CDR2 is YFSETQ. V lost 0 bases and J lost 5, with 15 bases in between. This CDR3 contains 15 residues. The CDR3 sequence is CASSLAIGRDNEQYF. Written as DNA, the CDR3 is TGCGCCAGCAGCTTGGCTATTGGCAGGGACAACGAGCAGTACTTC.

The V call is TRBV18, the J call TRBJ2-2; 9 nucleotides align to TRBD1. The CDR3 totals 15 residues. CDR1 KGHSH and CDR2 LQKENI come from the germline V gene. V gave up 4 bases and J gave up 4 bases; unmatched junction bases: 4. CDR3 sequence reads: CASSLGQGSTGELFF. The CDR3 region has the DNA TGTGCCAGCTCACTAGGACAGGGGAGCACCGGGGAGCTGTTTTTT.

This chain links TRBV5-6 with TRBJ2-3; weak D call: TRBD2 (6 bases). CDR3 length equals 18 residues. Trimming took 1 base from V and 0 from J, leaving 18 bases between them. Looked up from germline, CDR1 is SGHDT and CDR2 is YYEEEE. The CDR3: CASSLRRLERASTDTQYF. DNA of the CDR3: TGTGCCAGCAGCTTGAGGCGGTTAGAGCGGGCGAGCACAGATACGCAGTATTTT. Combining the CDR3 with reference TRBV5-6 and TRBJ2-3 gives the whole variable domain DAGVTQSPTHLIKTRGQQVTLRCSPKSGHDTVSWYQQALGQGPQFIFQYYEEEERQRGNFPDRFSGHQFPNYSSELNVNALLLGDSALYLCASSLRRLERASTDTQYFGPGTRLTVL.

The chain recombines TRBV29-1 with TRBJ2-1, with 12 bases matching TRBD1. Trimming cost V 5 bases and J 6 bases; bases outside gene matches: 5. The length of the CDR3 is 14 residues. Germline loops: CDR1 SQVTM, CDR2 ANQGSEA. DNA for the CDR3: TGCAGCGTTCCGGGACAGGGGGCCGTCAATGAGCAGTTCTTC. Translation gives CSVPGQGAVNEQFF.

The chain links TRBV15 to TRBJ1-1, with TRBD1 as a possible D gene (5 bases). Trimming took off 4 bases at V and 4 bases at J, with 13 bases between the two ends. Germline V gene sequence: CDR1 LNHNV, CDR2 YYDKDF (reference sequence). This CDR3 spans 14 amino acids. CDR3 sequence reads: CATSNDGGGTEAFF. DNA for the CDR3: TGTGCCACCAGCAACGACGGTGGGGGCACTGAAGCTTTCTTT.

V usage is TRBV10-2 and J usage is TRBJ2-4; 9 bases fit TRBD1. Germline V CDR1 and CDR2: WSHSY, SAAADI. V trimming: 5 bases; J trimming: 6 bases; junction bases outside the gene matches: 14. The CDR3 extends over 17 amino acids. The CDR3 sequence: CASSSGSDRGVGNIQYF. The DNA of the CDR3 is TGCGCCAGCAGTTCTGGCTCGGACAGGGGAGTTGGAAACATTCAGTACTTC.

The chain recombines TRBV11-2 with TRBJ2-5; tentatively, D is TRBD2 (6 bases). Trimming shortened V by 4 bases and J by 0 bases, and 12 bases separated the two germline ends. The CDR3 has 15 residues. CDR1 and CDR2 (germline): SGHAT, FQNNGV. CDR3 sequence (DNA): TGTGCCAGCAGCTGGGACTGGGAGTACCAAGAGACCCAGTACTTC. Translated: CASSWDWEYQETQYF.

This clone was counted a single time. The chain links TRBV11-2 to TRBJ1-1; D unclear. V was trimmed by 4 bases and J by 0 bases, leaving 6 bases between them. The CDR3 is made up of 13 amino acids. From germline, CDR1 is SGHAT and CDR2 FQNNGV. CDR3 in DNA: TGTGCCAGCAGCTCACAGTTGAACACTGAAGCTTTCTTT. The encoded protein is CASSSQLNTEAFF.

This rearrangement joins TRBV9 to TRBJ2-3, with a possible D match to TRBD2 (5 bases). CDR1 SGDLS and CDR2 YYNGEE come from the germline V gene. With 0 bases removed from V and 1 base from J, the gap between germline ends came to 12 bases. This CDR3 spans 16 amino acids. This CDR3 reads CASSVGVTGGTDTQYF. Written as DNA, the CDR3 is TGTGCCAGCAGCGTAGGTGTGACCGGGGGCACAGATACGCAGTATTTT.